Presented here are 5 T cell receptor beta chains from one specimen sequenced in a study of tumor and adjacent non-tumor tissue in lung cancer. RNA was extracted from bulk tissue without any cell sorting. This non-tumor lung sample came from over 3 cm beyond the tumor edge. The library came from three nested PCR rounds adapted from ARM-PCR protocols. One entry per CDR3 protein, called by TCRdb with MiXCR from the multiplex PCR reads. The table shows about 110,000 distinct CDR3 sequences, with roughly two thirds occurring only once. Source material: distant non-tumor lung tissue. The receptors come from a man between 60 and 70 years old with non-small cell lung cancer.

On this clonotype: A read error is possible here, since a much larger clone lies one base away. The chain employs TRBV20-1 and TRBJ2-1; perhaps TRBD2 as D (7 bases). CDR1 DFQATT and CDR2 SNEGSKA come from the germline V gene (reference sequence). The CDR3 length is 15 residues. Between the trimmed V and J ends, which lost 5 bases and 4 bases, there was a span of 18 bases. The CDR3 reads CSAWGGLAGYNEQFF. The CDR3 coding sequence is TGCAGTGCTTGGGGGGGGCTAGCAGGATACAATGAGCAGTTCTTC.

This clonotype was picked up a small number of times. The V call is TRBV12-3 or TRBV12-4, the J call TRBJ2-3; D may be TRBD2 (6 bases). CDR3 length equals 16 residues. V was clipped by 3 bases and J by 0 bases, with 13 bases between them. The CDR3 here is CASSFVAETSTDTQYF. CDR3 nucleotides: TGTGCCAGCAGTTTCGTAGCGGAAACTAGCACAGATACGCAGTATTTT.

This clonotype counts as medium-sized. J is TRBJ2-7 and V is TRBV5-4; the match to TRBD2 covers 7 bases. CDR3 length equals 14 residues. V was clipped by 3 bases and J by 3 bases; unmatched bases: 6. Looked up from germline, CDR1 is SGHNT and CDR2 is YYREEE (reference sequence). CDR3 loop: CASSSSSGYYEQYF. The CDR3 DNA follows: TGTGCCAGCAGCTCGTCTAGCGGCTACTACGAGCAGTACTTC.

The table lists this clonotype with a count of one. This chain uses TRBV20-1 with TRBJ1-2, with D hard to call. There are 12 residues in the CDR3. Per the germline V gene, CDR1 is DFQATT and CDR2 is SNEGSKA (reference sequence). V lost 6 bases and J lost 2, with 10 bases in between. The CDR3 DNA reads TGCAGTGCGACCGACGCGAACTATGGCTACACCTTC. Its protein product is CSATDANYGYTF.

This clonotype has just one count. Given the absence of the conserved phenylalanine or tryptophan at the CDR3 end, a read error is likely. The chain combines TRBV11-3 with TRBJ2-3; D is perhaps TRBD2 (6 bases). CDR3 length: 14 residues. Trimming left V 1 base short and J 7 bases short, with 12 bases between. CDR1 is SGHNT, CDR2 YENEEA, per germline. In DNA, the CDR3 is TGTGCCAGCAGCTTAGGGATAGCGGCCCATACGCAGTATTGT. It codes for CASSLGIAAHTQYC.